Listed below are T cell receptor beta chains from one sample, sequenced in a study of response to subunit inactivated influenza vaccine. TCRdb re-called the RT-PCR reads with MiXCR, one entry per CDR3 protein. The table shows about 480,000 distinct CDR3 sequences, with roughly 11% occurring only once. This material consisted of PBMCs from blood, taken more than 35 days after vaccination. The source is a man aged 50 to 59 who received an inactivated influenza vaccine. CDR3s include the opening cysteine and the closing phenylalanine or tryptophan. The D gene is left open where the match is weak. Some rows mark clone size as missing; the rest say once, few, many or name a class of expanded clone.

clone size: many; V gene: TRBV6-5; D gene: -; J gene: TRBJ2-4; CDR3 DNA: TGTGCCAGCAGTTACAGGGACGCCAAAAACATTCAGTACTTC; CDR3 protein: CASSYRDAKNIQYF
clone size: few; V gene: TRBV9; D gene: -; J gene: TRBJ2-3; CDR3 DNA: TGTGCCAGCAGCGTAAATGCGGGTGCAGGCACAGATACGCAGTATTTT; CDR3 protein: CASSVNAGAGTDTQYF
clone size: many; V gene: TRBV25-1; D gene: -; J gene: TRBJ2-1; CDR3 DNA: TGTGCCAGCAGTGATTCGACCGGAGGGACGGCATACAATGAGCAGTTCTTC; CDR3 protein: CASSDSTGGTAYNEQFF
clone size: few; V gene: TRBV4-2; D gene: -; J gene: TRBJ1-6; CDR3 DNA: TGTGCCAGCAGCCAAGAAGGCCAGCGTTATTCACCCCTCCACTTT; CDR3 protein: CASSQEGQRYSPLHF
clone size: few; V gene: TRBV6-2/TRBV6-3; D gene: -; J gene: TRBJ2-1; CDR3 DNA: TGTGCCAGCAGTTTCACAGGGATAGAGCAGTTCTTC; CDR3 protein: CASSFTGIEQFF
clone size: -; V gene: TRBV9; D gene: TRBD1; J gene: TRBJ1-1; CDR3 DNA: TGTGCCAGCAGCCCGGGACAGGGGGCGAGCTCTGAAGCTTTCTTT; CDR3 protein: CASSPGQGASSEAFF
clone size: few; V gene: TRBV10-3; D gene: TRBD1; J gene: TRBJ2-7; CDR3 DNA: TGTGCCACCAGGCCGGGACAGTCCAACTACGAGCAGTACTTC; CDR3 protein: CATRPGQSNYEQYF
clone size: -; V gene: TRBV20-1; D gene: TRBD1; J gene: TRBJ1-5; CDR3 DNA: TGCAGTGCTAGGGAGACAGGGGGAATGGGGCCCCAGCATTTT; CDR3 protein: CSARETGGMGPQHF
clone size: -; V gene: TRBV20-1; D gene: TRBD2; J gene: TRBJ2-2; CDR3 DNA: TGCAGTGCTAGTTATAGCGGGAAGACCGGGGAGCTGTTTTTT; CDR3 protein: CSASYSGKTGELFF
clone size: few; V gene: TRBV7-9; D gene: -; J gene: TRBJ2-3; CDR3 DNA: TGTGCCAGCAGCTTAGGAACACTAGCAACAGATACGCAGTATTTT; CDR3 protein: CASSLGTLATDTQYF
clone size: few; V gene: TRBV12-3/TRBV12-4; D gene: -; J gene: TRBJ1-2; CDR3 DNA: TGTGCCAGCAGACCTTACAGGAGTGGAGGTAACTATGGCTACACCTTC; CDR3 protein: CASRPYRSGGNYGYTF
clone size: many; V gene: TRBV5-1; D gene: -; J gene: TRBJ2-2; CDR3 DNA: TGCGCCAGCAGCTTCAGGCTTACGAACACCGGGGAGCTGTTTTTT; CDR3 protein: CASSFRLTNTGELFF
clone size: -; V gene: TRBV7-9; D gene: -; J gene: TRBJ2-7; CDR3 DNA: TGTGCCAGCAGCTTAAACCGCGAGCAGTACTTC; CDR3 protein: CASSLNREQYF
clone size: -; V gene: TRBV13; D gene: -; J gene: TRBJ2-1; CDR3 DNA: TGTGCCAGCAGCACAAGTAATAATTACAATGAGCAGTTCTTC; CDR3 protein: CASSTSNNYNEQFF
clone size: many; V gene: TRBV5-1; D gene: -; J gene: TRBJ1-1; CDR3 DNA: TGCGCCAGCAGCTTGGGTCCCCCGGGCACTGAAGCTTTCTTT; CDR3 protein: CASSLGPPGTEAFF
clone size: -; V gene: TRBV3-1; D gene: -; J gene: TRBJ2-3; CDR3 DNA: TGTGCCAGCAGCCCGCCGGGGGTCGCAGATACGCAGTATTTT; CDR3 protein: CASSPPGVADTQYF
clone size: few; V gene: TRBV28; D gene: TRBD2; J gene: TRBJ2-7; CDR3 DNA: TGTGCCAGCAGTTTAGGGTTAGCGGGAGGTCCATCCTACGAGCAGTACTTC; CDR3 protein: CASSLGLAGGPSYEQYF
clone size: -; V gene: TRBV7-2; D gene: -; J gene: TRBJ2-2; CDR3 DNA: TGTGCCAGCAGCTTAGACGGGTCGTTAGTCCACGGGGAGCTGTTTTTT; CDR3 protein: CASSLDGSLVHGELFF
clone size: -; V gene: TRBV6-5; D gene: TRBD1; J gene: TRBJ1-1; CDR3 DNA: TGTGCCAGCAGTTACCTACGGGGACAGGGCATGAACACTGAAGCTTTCTTT; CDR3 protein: CASSYLRGQGMNTEAFF
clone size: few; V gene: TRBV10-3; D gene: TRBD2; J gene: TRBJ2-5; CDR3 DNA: TGTGCCATCAGTGATACCCCGGGACTAGGCCGCGGGGAGACCCAGTACTTC; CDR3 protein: CAISDTPGLGRGETQYF
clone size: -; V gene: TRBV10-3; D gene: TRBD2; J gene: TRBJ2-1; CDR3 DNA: TGTGCCATCAGTGTGGCTAGCGGGAGTGGGGGGAATGAGCAGTTCTTC; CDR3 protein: CAISVASGSGGNEQFF
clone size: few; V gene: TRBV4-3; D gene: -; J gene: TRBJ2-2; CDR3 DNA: TGCGCCAGCAGCCCGATTTACACCGGGGAGCTGTTTTTT; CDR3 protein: CASSPIYTGELFF
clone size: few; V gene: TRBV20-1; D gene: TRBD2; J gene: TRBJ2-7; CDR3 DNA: TGCAGTGCCCCCCGACTAGCGGGGCCTACCTACGAGCAGTACTTC; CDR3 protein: CSAPRLAGPTYEQYF
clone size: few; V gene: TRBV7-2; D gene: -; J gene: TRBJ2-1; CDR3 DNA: TGTGCCAGCAGCGCGACGTCTTTAGGCTACAATGAGCAGTTCTTC; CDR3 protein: CASSATSLGYNEQFF
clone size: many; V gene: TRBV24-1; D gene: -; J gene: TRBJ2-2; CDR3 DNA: TGTGCCACCAGTGAGACCGGACTACAGGCGGCCACCGGGGAGCTGTTTTTT; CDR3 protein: CATSETGLQAATGELFF
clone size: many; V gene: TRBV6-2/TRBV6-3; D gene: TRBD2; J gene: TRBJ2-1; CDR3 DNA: TGTGCCAGCATGGGGGCGGGAGGAGTTGAGCAGTTCTTC; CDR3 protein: CASMGAGGVEQFF
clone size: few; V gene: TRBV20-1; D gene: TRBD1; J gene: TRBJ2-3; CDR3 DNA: TGCAGTGCTAGAGTGACGGGACAGGGTTCCACGGATACGCAGTATTTT; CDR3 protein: CSARVTGQGSTDTQYF
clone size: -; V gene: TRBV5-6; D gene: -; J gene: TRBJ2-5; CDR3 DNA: TGTGCCAGCAGCACCGCACAAGAGACCCAGTACTTC; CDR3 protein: CASSTAQETQYF
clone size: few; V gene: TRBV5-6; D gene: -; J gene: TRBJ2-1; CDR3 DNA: TGTGCCAGCAGCTTGGTCCCAGGGTGGAAGCAGTTCTTC; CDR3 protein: CASSLVPGWKQFF
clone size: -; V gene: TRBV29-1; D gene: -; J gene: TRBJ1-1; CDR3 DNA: TGCAGCGTTGACCTGCGGGCTGAAGCTTTCTTT; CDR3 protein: CSVDLRAEAFF
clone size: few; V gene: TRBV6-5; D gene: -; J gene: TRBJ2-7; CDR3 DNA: TGTGCCAGCAGTTACTCCCCAGGGTCCTACGAGCAGTACTTC; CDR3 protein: CASSYSPGSYEQYF
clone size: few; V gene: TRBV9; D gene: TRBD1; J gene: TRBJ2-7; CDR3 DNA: TGTGCCAGCAGCGAGACAGGGTTAGGCTACGAGCAGTACTTC; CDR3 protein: CASSETGLGYEQYF
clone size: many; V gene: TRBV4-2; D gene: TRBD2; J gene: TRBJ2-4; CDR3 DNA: TGTGCCAGCAGCCGCCCTGCGGGGGGCGGGAACATTCAGTACTTC; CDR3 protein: CASSRPAGGGNIQYF
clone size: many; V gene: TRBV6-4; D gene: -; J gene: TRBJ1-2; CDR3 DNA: TGTGCCAGCAGGCCGGAGGACACCGCCATTGGCTACACCTTC; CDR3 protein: CASRPEDTAIGYTF
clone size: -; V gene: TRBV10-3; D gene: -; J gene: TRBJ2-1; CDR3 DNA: TGTGCCATCAGGGGGGTCCAGGGGCCCGCCTACAATGAGCAGTTCTTC; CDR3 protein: CAIRGVQGPAYNEQFF
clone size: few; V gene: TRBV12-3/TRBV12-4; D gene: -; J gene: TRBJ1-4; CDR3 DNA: TGTGCCAGCAGTTTCACGGGCGGCGGGAATGAAAAACTGTTTTTT; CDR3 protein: CASSFTGGGNEKLFF
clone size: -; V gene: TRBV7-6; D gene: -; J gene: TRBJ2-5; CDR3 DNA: TGTGCCAGCAGCCCCAGAGGGGGAGTTGAGACCCAGTACTTC; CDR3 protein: CASSPRGGVETQYF
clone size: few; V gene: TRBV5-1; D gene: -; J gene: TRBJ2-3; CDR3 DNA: TGCGCCAGCAGCCCGTGGTCCTCAAGCACAGATACGCAGTATTTT; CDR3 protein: CASSPWSSSTDTQYF
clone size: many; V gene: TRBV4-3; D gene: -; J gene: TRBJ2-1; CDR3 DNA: TGCGCCAGCAGCCCCGGCCCGGGCGGGATTAATGAGCAGTTCTTC; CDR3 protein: CASSPGPGGINEQFF
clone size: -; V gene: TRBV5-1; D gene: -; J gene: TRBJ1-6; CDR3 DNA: TGCGCCAGCAGCTTGGGCCAGGGGCCTTCACCCCTCCACTTT; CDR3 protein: CASSLGQGPSPLHF
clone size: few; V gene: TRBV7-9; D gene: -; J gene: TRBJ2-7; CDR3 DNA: TGTGCCAGCAGCTTCGCGATAGGGGGGGAGGTCGCCTACGAGCAGTACTTC; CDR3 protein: CASSFAIGGEVAYEQYF
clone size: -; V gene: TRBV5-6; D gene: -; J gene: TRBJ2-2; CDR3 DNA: TGTGCCAGCAGCTTGGTCGCCGGAGTACGAACCGGGGAGCTGTTTTTT; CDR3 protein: CASSLVAGVRTGELFF
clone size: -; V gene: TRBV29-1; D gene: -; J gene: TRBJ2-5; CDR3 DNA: TGCAGCGTTGTCTGGCAGGTTGGCGAGACCCAGTACTTC; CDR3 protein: CSVVWQVGETQYF
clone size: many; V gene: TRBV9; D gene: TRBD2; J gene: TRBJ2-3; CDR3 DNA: TGTGCCAGCAGCGTATCCAGCGGGAGGGCCAGAGATACGCAGTATTTT; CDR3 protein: CASSVSSGRARDTQYF
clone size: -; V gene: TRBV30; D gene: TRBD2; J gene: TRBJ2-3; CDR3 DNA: TGTGCCTGGAGAACGGGAGGTTCAACAGATACGCAGTATTTT; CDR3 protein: CAWRTGGSTDTQYF
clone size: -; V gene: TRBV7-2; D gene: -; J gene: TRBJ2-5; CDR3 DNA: TGTGCCAGCAGCTTAGCGCTTTTAGAGACCCAGTACTTC; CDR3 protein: CASSLALLETQYF
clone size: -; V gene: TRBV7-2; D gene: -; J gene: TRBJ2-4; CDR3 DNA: TGTGCCAGCAGCTTAGCGGGGCCTAGCAAAAACATTCAGTACTTC; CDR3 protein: CASSLAGPSKNIQYF
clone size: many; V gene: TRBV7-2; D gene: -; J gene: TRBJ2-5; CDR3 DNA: TGTGCCAGCAGCTTCCAGACCATTGGGGAGACCCAGTACTTC; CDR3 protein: CASSFQTIGETQYF
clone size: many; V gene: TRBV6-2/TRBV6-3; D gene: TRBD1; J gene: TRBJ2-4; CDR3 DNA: TGTGCCAGCAGGTTACCGGGACAGGGTGGTATTCAGTACTTC; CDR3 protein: CASRLPGQGGIQYF
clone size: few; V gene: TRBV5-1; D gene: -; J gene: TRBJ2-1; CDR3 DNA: TGCGCCAGCAGCTTGTCAGGGGTTATTAACAATGAGCAGTTCTTC; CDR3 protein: CASSLSGVINNEQFF
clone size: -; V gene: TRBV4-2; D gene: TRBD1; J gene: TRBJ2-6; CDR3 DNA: TGTGCCAGCAGCCAAGCCCCAGCGACAGGGGGCTTAGCTGGGGCCAACGTCCTGACTTTC; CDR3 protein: CASSQAPATGGLAGANVLTF
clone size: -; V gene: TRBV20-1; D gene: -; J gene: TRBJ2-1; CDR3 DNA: TGCAGTGCTAGAGGGCGCGGGGTCCCCTACAATGAGCAGTTCTTC; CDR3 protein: CSARGRGVPYNEQFF
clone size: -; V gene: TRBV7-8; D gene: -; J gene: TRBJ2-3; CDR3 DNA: TGTGCCAGCAGCTTGACTAGTTATGCAGATACGCAGTATTTT; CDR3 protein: CASSLTSYADTQYF
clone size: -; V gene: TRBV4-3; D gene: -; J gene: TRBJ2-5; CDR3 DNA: TGCGCCAGGAGGACCCAGTACTTC; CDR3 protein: CARRTQYF
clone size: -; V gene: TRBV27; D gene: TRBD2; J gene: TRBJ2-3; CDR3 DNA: TGTGCCAGCAGTTTCCTCAGCGGGGGCCACACAGATACGCAGTATTTT; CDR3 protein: CASSFLSGGHTDTQYF
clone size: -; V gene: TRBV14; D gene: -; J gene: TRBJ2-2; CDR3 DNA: TGTGCCAGCAGCCAACCTGGGATGACCGGGGAGCTGTTTTTT; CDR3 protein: CASSQPGMTGELFF
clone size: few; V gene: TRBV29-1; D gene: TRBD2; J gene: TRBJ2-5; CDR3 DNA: TGCAGCGCTGACGGACTAGCGGGGAATCCACGACAAGAGACCCAGTACTTC; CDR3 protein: CSADGLAGNPRQETQYF
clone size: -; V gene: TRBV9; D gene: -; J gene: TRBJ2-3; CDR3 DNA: TGTGCCAGCAGCGTACGAGGGATGGAGACAGATACGCAGTATTTT; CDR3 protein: CASSVRGMETDTQYF
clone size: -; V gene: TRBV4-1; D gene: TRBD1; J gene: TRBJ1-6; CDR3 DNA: TGCGCCAGCAGACCCGGGACAGACTATAATTCACCCCTCCACTTT; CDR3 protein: CASRPGTDYNSPLHF